This T cell receptor (beta chain) is drawn from a study of glioma-infiltrating T cells. At the level of the study: Before surgery, glioma patients received dexamethasone for at most six days.

The iRepertoire nested amplicon-rescue multiplex PCR amplified TCR alpha and beta CDR3s from RNA. TCRdb redid the calling of the multiplex PCR reads with MiXCR, one entry per CDR3 protein. The table shows about 410,000 distinct CDR3 sequences, with 41% occurring only once. The CDR3 has 13 amino acids. The J segment lost 4 bases and the V segment lost 4 bases, leaving 1 base of the junction unmatched. Germline V gives CDR1 SEHNR, CDR2 FQNEAQ (reference sequence). The sequencing input was glioma tissue, nonneoplastic brain tissue, or PBMCs (not recorded which). This sequence joins TRBV7-9 and TRBJ2-1; 7 bases are shared with TRBD2. The sequence was obtained from a human donor with low-grade glioma or glioblastoma, undergoing nonglioma brain surgery, or in good health (not recorded which). The CDR3 loop reads CASSSGGYNEQFF. Written as DNA, the CDR3 is TGTGCCAGCAGCTCCGGGGGGTACAATGAGCAGTTCTTC.